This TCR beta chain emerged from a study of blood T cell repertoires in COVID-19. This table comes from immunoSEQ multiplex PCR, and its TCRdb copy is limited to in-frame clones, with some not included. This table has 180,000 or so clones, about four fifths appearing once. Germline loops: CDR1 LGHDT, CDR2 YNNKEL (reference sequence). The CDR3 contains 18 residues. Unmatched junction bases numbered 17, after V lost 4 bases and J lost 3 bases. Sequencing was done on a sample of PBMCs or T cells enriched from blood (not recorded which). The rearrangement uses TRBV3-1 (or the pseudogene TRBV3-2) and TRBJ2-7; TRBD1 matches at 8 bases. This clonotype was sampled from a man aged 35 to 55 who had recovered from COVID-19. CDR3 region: CASSLIGQGKPRYYEQYF. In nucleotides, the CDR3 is TGTGCCAGCAGCCTGATAGGACAGGGTAAGCCCCGTTACTACGAGCAGTACTTC.